This T cell receptor (beta chain) was identified in a study of blood T cell repertoires in COVID-19 (TCRdb year 2020). In the study overall: The collaborator samples originated in the United States, Italy and Spain and spanned the acute and convalescent phases of COVID-19. The material from the prospective study consisted of cDNA or gDNA derived from T cells, B-cell-depleted T cells, or PBMCs. Deeply sampled blood TCRbeta repertoires from subjects exposed to, actively infected with, or recovered from COVID-19 were included in the dataset. The repertoires were released in a freely available public database intended as a resource for research on the immune response to SARS-CoV-2. The samples were drawn from two sources: the first 160 participants of the ongoing ImmuneRACE study, and 1,000 to 1,500 subjects contributed by 6 global collaborators. A de-identified subject ID, COVID-19 status, age in years and sex were almost always included in the sample metadata. HLA class I and class II types, where available, came from metadata supplied by the sample provider rather than from assay-based typing. Results the study describes overall, beyond this receptor: The quantity of clinical and demographic metadata differed by source and by participant and was supplied without curation.

The immunoSEQ Assay, a bias-controlled multiplex PCR, was used to amplify TCRbeta CDR3 regions from genomic DNA. The paper's processing steps were these. The number of nucleated cells in each sample was estimated from the amplification of reference gene primers within the assay. Sequence reads were collapsed and filtered to measure the absolute abundance of every unique TCRbeta CDR3 rearrangement. For each sample, productive Simpson clonality was calculated by taking the square root of Simpson's diversity index across productive rearrangements. TCRdb re-hosts the immuneACCESS table, in-frame sequences only. Its copies lack some clones; in the studies checked, an unresolved V gene accounts for under half of them, and the cause for the rest is not known. V and J calls and clone size are given by that table; D and trimming were obtained from the DNA. The sample data list some 40,000 clones, and approximately 80% of these were observed just once. Around two fifths of the sample rests with the top ten.

CDR1 and CDR2 were assigned from the germline V gene as LGHNT and FRNRAP. Including cysteine and phenylalanine, the CDR3 has 17 amino acids. CDR3 DNA only is kept here, 51 bases in frame from base 1. Trimming accounts for 0 bases at V and 4 bases at J, while the number of junction bases matched to no gene is 7. Collaborating institutions collected whole blood in K2EDTA tubes following their own protocols. For TCRbeta analysis, collaborators shipped samples as frozen whole blood, isolated PBMCs, or DNA extracted from either of those sample types. To note about this clone: Its antigen has not been determined. The sample holds no much larger clone one base away, and base qualities are not on file.

The chain was built from TRBV12-5 and TRBJ2-3, with 10 central nucleotides matching TRBD2. The clonotype originates from a human donor in a cohort sampled during active or convalescent COVID-19. The donor label of this sample is uncertain. The sequencing input was peripheral blood. The sequence in DNA is TGTGCTAGTGGTTTGGTAAAGCGGGAGGGCCCCCCAGATACGCAGTATTTT. The resulting protein is CASGLVKREGPPDTQYF.